A selection of T cell receptor beta chains follows, all from one sample in a study of blood T cell repertoires in COVID-19. TCRdb's copy holds only in-frame clones and misses some; the assay was immunoSEQ multiplex PCR. The sample shows approximately 210,000 clones, 90% to 95% of them seen only once. Sequences were obtained from peripheral blood. The receptors here all came from a man in his thirties or forties with acute or convalescent COVID-19. Both conserved end residues are part of each CDR3. The D gene is left open where the match is weak. Size is omitted from some rows. Given values are once, few, many or a class for expanded clones.

clone size | J gene | V gene | D gene | CDR3 DNA | CDR3 protein
- | TRBJ1-1 | TRBV30 | - | TGTGCCTGGAGTGACGGGTATAACACTGAAGCTTTCTTT | CAWSDGYNTEAFF
- | TRBJ2-7 | TRBV3-1/TRBV3-2 | - | TGTGCCAGCAGCCAAAATGACATACCCTCCTACGAGCAGTACTTC | CASSQNDIPSYEQYF
- | TRBJ1-2 | TRBV3-1/TRBV3-2 | TRBD1 | TGTGCCAGCAGCCGAATTGGAGGGACAGGTTTCATTGGCTACACCTTC | CASSRIGGTGFIGYTF
few | TRBJ2-3 | TRBV28 | - | TGTGCCAGCAGTTCGAGAGGAATTCTGTCGTATTTT | CASSSRGILSYF
few | TRBJ2-3 | TRBV27 | - | TGTGCCAGCAGTTATGCAGGGAATACGCAGTATTTT | CASSYAGNTQYF
once | TRBJ2-2 | TRBV2 | - | TGTGCCAGCAGTGCGTTACCCACAGGAACCGGGGAGCTGTTTTTT | CASSALPTGTGELFF
- | TRBJ2-2 | TRBV6-5 | - | TGTGCCAGCAGTTACTCCACTAGCAGTGGCACCGGGGAGCTGTTTTTT | CASSYSTSSGTGELFF
- | TRBJ2-7 | TRBV25-1 | - | TGTGCCAGCAGTGATCGCGGCCTCTCAAAGCAGTACTTC | CASSDRGLSKQYF
- | TRBJ1-2 | TRBV28 | TRBD1 | TGTGCCAGCAGGCGAACAGGGGGCCGGGGCTACACCTTC | CASRRTGGRGYTF
few | TRBJ2-7 | TRBV3-1/TRBV3-2 | - | TGTGCCAGCAGCCAAGACCTTCTAGCGCCCATGTGGTACTTC | CASSQDLLAPMWYF
once | TRBJ2-6 | TRBV9 | TRBD1 | TGTGCCAGCAGCGGCCCCCGGACAGGGGTATTTGGGGCCAACGTCCTGACTTTC | CASSGPRTGVFGANVLTF
- | TRBJ2-2 | TRBV19 | - | TGTGCCAGTACGGGTGGGGCAGGGGCCACCGGGGAGCTGTTTTTT | CASTGGAGATGELFF
- | TRBJ1-1 | TRBV28 | - | TGTGCCAGCAGGCTTGGAGGTGGTAGGCTTTCTGAAGCTTTCTTT | CASRLGGGRLSEAFF
- | TRBJ1-5 | TRBV6-5 | TRBD1 | TGTGCCAGCACCAGGGACAGGGTTCAGCCCCAGCATTTT | CASTRDRVQPQHF
- | TRBJ2-7 | TRBV7-9 | TRBD1 | TGTGCCAGCAGCTCACAGGGGTCAGAGCAGTACTTC | CASSSQGSEQYF
- | TRBJ2-3 | TRBV13 | - | TGTGCCAGCGGGAGGACAGATACGCAGTATTTT | CASGRTDTQYF
- | TRBJ1-1 | TRBV6-1 | - | TGTGCCAGCAGTGAGCGGGTCTCGTTCTTT | CASSERVSFF
- | TRBJ2-5 | TRBV7-3 | TRBD2 | TGTGCCAGCAGCTCCGAACTAGCGGGGATCCAAGAGACCCAGTACTTC | CASSSELAGIQETQYF
- | TRBJ2-6 | TRBV6-2/TRBV6-3 | - | TGTGCCAGCAGTTTTGTTAGGGGTTCTAGTACGCCCGGGGCCAACGTCCTGACTTTC | CASSFVRGSSTPGANVLTF
- | TRBJ2-1 | TRBV29-1 | - | TGCAGTTGGGCCTCCTACAATGAGCAGTTCTTC | CSWASYNEQFF
few | TRBJ2-7 | TRBV18 | TRBD1 | TGTGCCAGCTCACCCCCCGACAGGGCTCGGCAGTACTTC | CASSPPDRARQYF
- | TRBJ2-3 | TRBV12-5 | TRBD2 | TGTGCTAGTGGGAGTGCGGGAGCCGGAGATACGCAGTATTTT | CASGSAGAGDTQYF
- | TRBJ1-1 | TRBV6-5 | TRBD1 | TGTGCCAGTCTTGAGCCCAGGGGGCACACTGAAGCTTTCTTT | CASLEPRGHTEAFF
once | TRBJ1-1 | TRBV19 | TRBD1 | TGTGCCAGTAGTACCCGCCGGGACAGTGAAGCTTTCTTT | CASSTRRDSEAFF
once | TRBJ1-4 | TRBV7-2 | - | TGTGCCAGCAGCTTGGGGGCCAGAGAAAAACTGTTTTTT | CASSLGAREKLFF
- | TRBJ1-1 | TRBV5-1 | TRBD1 | TGCGCCAGCAGCCCGGACCCGGCCGGGACAGGGGACCCCGGACGATTT | CASSPDPAGTGDPGRF
- | TRBJ1-6 | TRBV5-4 | TRBD1 | TGTGCCAGCAGCTTGGCCACAGGGGGGCGGGAGTCACCCCTCCACTTT | CASSLATGGRESPLHF
- | TRBJ2-1 | TRBV28 | TRBD2 | TGTGCCAGCAGTTCACCGGGACTAGCGTTTTATGAGCAGTTCTTC | CASSSPGLAFYEQFF